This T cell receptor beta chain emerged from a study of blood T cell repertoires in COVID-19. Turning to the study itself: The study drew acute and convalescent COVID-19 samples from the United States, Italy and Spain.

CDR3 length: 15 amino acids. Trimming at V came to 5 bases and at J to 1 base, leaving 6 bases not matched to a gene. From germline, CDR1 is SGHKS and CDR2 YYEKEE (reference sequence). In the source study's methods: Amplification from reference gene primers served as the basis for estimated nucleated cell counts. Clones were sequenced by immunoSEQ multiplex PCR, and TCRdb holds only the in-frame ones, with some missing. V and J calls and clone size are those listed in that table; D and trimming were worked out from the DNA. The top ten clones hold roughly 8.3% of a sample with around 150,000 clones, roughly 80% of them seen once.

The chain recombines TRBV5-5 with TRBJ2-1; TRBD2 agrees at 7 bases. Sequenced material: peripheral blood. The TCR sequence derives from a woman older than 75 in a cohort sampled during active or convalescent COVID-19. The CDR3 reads CASSRTLASYNEQFF. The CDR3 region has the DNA TGTGCCAGCAGTCGAACACTAGCGTCCTACAATGAGCAGTTCTTC.